This T cell receptor beta chain was identified during a study of T cells in Graves' hyperthyroidism and ophthalmopathy. Each person with ophthalmopathy scored at least 3 on the Clinical Activity Score, reached NOSPECS grade 4 or higher, and had been ill under 3 months. The study left out patients who had uncontrolled infection, other autoimmune disease, pregnancy or lactation. Every diagnosis used clinical symptoms, serum thyroxine and TRAb, thyroid ultrasound and orbital computed tomography. Fresh peripheral blood, 9.5 to 10 ml of it, supplied the PBMCs. Amplified regions were TCR beta CDR3 sequences from RNA transcripts. HTBI primers were used for first-round RT-PCR of the TCR CDR3. TCRdb itself ran the multiplex PCR reads through MiXCR, one entry per CDR3 protein. The table includes about 400,000 distinct CDR3 sequences, roughly 14% detected once. Unmatched junction bases numbered 6, after V lost 0 bases and J lost 1 base. This CDR3 spans 18 amino acids. CDR1 and CDR2 from the germline V gene are MRHNA and SNTAGT.

The sequence came from a man aged 18 to 30 with Graves' ophthalmopathy. What was sequenced was blood. The rearrangement uses TRBV6-4 and TRBJ2-1; 10 bases match TRBD2. The CDR3: CASSDSSPSGSSYNEQFF. CDR3 nucleotide sequence: TGTGCCAGCAGTGACTCGAGTCCTAGCGGGAGTTCCTACAATGAGCAGTTCTTC.